A single sample is the source of the 8 T cell receptor beta chains below, sequenced in a study of T cell repertoires in cytomegalovirus infection (dated by TCRdb to the late 2010s). Reads for this sample came from an Illumina HiSeq 1500. TCRdb reprocessed the public reads (quality trimming at Q25 with fastp, clone calling with MiXCR) and kept in-frame beta chains. Records with the same CDR3 protein are collapsed into one entry carrying the most frequent genes and DNA. The table for this sample lists some 220,000 distinct CDR3 sequences; 6.5% of them were counted only once. 5.5% to 8% of the sample is taken by the ten largest. The sample comprised PBMCs. The receptor set was obtained from a human donor in good health (CMV status not recorded). Some clones in this sample may be carry-over from other donors' samples.

This clonotype was detected only a few times. This chain joins TRBV6-2 or TRBV6-3 and TRBJ1-2; D call uncertain. Germline V gene data show CDR1 as MNHEY and CDR2 as SVGEGT. Deletions cut 4 bases from V and 4 bases from J, with 16 bases between. This CDR3 has 15 amino acids. The CDR3 reads CASSSPPAGGYGYTF. The DNA for the CDR3 is TGTGCCAGCAGTTCCCCCCCGGCAGGCGGCTATGGCTACACCTTC.

This clonotype was detected ten times or more. J is TRBJ2-3 and V is TRBV28, with 7 positions matching TRBD2. CDR3 length equals 14 residues. V gave up 5 bases and J gave up 2 bases; unmatched junction bases: 4. CDR1 MDHEN and CDR2 SYDVKM come from the germline V gene. As DNA, the CDR3 is TGTGCCAGCAGTCTAGGGACTACCACAGATACGCAGTATTTT. Its protein product is CASSLGTTTDTQYF.

This clonotype came up many times. This chain joins TRBV7-2 and TRBJ1-3; D is ambiguous. Germline CDR1 is SGHTA and CDR2 is FQGNSA. The V end was cut by 9 bases, the J end by 0 bases, with 6 bases between. This CDR3 contains 12 residues. As DNA, the CDR3 is TGTGCCAGTGGGAGCTCTGGAAACACCATATATTTT. Residues: CASGSSGNTIYF.

This clonotype was counted ten times or more. This chain uses TRBV24-1 with TRBJ2-5; 8 bases map to TRBD2. Germline loops: CDR1 KGHDR, CDR2 SFDVKD. This CDR3 region has 15 residues. Unmatched junction bases numbered 2, after V lost 3 bases and J lost 0 bases. The CDR3 nucleotides are TGTGCCACCAGTGATCAGCGGGGGAACCAAGAGACCCAGTACTTC. It translates to CATSDQRGNQETQYF.

J is TRBJ2-1 and V is TRBV18; 9 nucleotides line up with TRBD1. The CDR3 is made up of 16 amino acids. V gave up 0 bases and J gave up 5 bases; unmatched junction bases: 5. Per the germline V gene, CDR1 is KGHSH and CDR2 is LQKENI. The CDR3 nucleotides read TGTGCCAGCTCACCACCCACGGGACAGGGCGACAATGAGCAGTTCTTC. Residues: CASSPPTGQGDNEQFF. Full variable domain (remainder filled in from reference TRBV18 and TRBJ2-1): NAGVMQNPRHLVRRRGQEARLRCSPMKGHSHVYWYRQLPEEGLKFMVYLQKENIIDESGMPKERFSAEFPKEGPSILRIQQVVRGDSAAYFCASSPPTGQGDNEQFFGPGTRLTVL.

In its sample, this clonotype was seen many times. The CDR3 bases are TGCAGCGTCCACGGGACAGGGGCCCTTGAGCAGTTCTTC. Residues: CSVHGTGALEQFF. The V call is TRBV29-1, the J call TRBJ2-1; 10 bases are shared with TRBD1. CDR1 SQVTM and CDR2 ANQGSEA come from the germline V gene. The V segment lost 6 bases and the J segment 9 bases; nucleotides outside the gene matches: 8. CDR3 size: 13 residues.

The chain has TRBV5-5 and TRBJ1-5; no firm D call. The CDR3 covers 15 residues. The germline V and J ends were trimmed by 5 bases and 2 bases, with 14 bases remaining between them. Germline V gene sequence: CDR1 SGHKS, CDR2 YYEKEE (reference sequence). The CDR3 sequence is CASSIGWSGNQPQHF. The CDR3 DNA follows: TGTGCCAGCAGTATAGGGTGGTCGGGCAATCAGCCCCAGCATTTT. Variable domain in full (rest from reference TRBV5-5 and TRBJ1-5): DAGVTQSPTHLIKTRGQQVTLRCSPISGHKSVSWYQQVLGQGPQFIFQYYEKEERGRGNFPDRFSARQFPNYSSELNVNALLLGDSALYLCASSIGWSGNQPQHFGDGTRLSIL.

This clonotype was seen ten or more times. The V call is TRBV12-3 or TRBV12-4, the J call TRBJ1-5; D uncertain. V lost 7 bases and J lost 3, with 13 bases in between. The CDR3 contains 14 residues. CDR3 DNA sequence: TGTGCCAGCACCCTCGGACGGATCAATCAGCCCCAGCATTTT. It translates to CASTLGRINQPQHF.